The clone carrying this TCR beta chain was seen once. The entry originates in a study of control samples from healthy donors and cancer patients. Using immunoSEQ multiplex PCR, the repertoire was profiled, and TCRdb retains in-frame clones only, with some absent. This sample yields around 120,000 clones, of which 90% to 95% are seen a single time; 6.5% to 9% belongs to the top ten. This CDR3 has 14 amino acids. The germline CDR1 and CDR2 sequences are SQVTM and ANQGSEA. Trimming cost V 7 bases and J 7 bases; bases outside gene matches: 12. This TCR came from a woman aged 18-29 years in good health. The chain has TRBV29-1 and TRBJ1-1, with 10 bases that match TRBD1. Source material: blood. The CDR3, as DNA: TGCAGCGGTGGACAGGGGGTTAGTAACGGTGAAGCTTTCTTT. It encodes CSGGQGVSNGEAFF.